A selection of T cell receptor beta chains follows, all from one sample in a study of Ad26.COV2.S vaccination and SARS-CoV-2 variants. The method was immunoSEQ multiplex PCR; TCRdb's version includes in-frame clones alone and lacks a portion of them. The sample comprises approximately 340,000 clones, 92% of which are singletons, and under 4% rests with the top ten. The source material was peripheral blood, sampled after recovery from COVID-19. These receptors originate from a human donor who had recovered from COVID-19. Both conserved end residues are part of each CDR3. The order of the fields is J gene, D gene, clone size, V gene, CDR3 protein, CDR3 DNA. The D gene is left open where the match is weak. Rows give clone size only sometimes, using once, few, many, or a class for an expanded clone.

>TRBJ2-3|.|.|TRBV3-1/TRBV3-2
CASSQSAGQQADTQYF
TGTGCCAGCAGCCAATCGGCAGGTCAACAGGCAGATACGCAGTATTTT
>TRBJ2-7|.|.|TRBV6-1
CASSEAAGTTYEQYF
TGTGCCAGCAGTGAAGCTGCCGGGACAACTTACGAGCAGTACTTC
>TRBJ2-1|.|.|TRBV7-9
CASSAGNEQFF
TGTGCCAGCAGCGCTGGGAATGAGCAGTTCTTC
>TRBJ1-6|.|few|TRBV27
CASSLGGGVSPLHF
TGTGCCAGCAGTTTGGGAGGTGGGGTATCACCCCTCCACTTT
>TRBJ1-1|.|.|TRBV11-2
CASSLAGLSGTEAFF
TGTGCCAGCAGCTTAGCGGGACTTTCGGGAACTGAAGCTTTCTTT
>TRBJ2-7|TRBD1|once|TRBV7-9
CASDMTGGIYEQYF
TGTGCCAGCGACATGACAGGGGGTATCTACGAGCAGTACTTC
>TRBJ2-3|.|.|TRBV7-6
CASSLKGQGKVDTQYF
TGTGCCAGCAGCTTAAAGGGGCAGGGGAAAGTAGATACGCAGTATTTT
>TRBJ1-6|.|.|TRBV7-6
CASSSSDRNLPHSPLHF
TGTGCCAGCAGCTCAAGCGACAGGAATTTACCTCATTCACCCCTCCACTTT
>TRBJ2-5|TRBD1|.|TRBV3-1/TRBV3-2
CASSQVGAGGGETQYF
TGTGCCAGCAGCCAAGTGGGAGCAGGGGGCGGAGAGACCCAGTACTTC
>TRBJ1-1|TRBD1|.|TRBV7-8
CASSFRRGQGTEAFF
TGTGCCAGCAGCTTCCGTAGGGGGCAGGGAACTGAAGCTTTCTTT
>TRBJ2-1|.|.|TRBV5-1
CASSLGTLNEQFF
TGCGCCAGCAGCTTAGGGACCCTCAATGAGCAGTTCTTC
>TRBJ1-1|.|.|TRBV20-1
CSARGQKEAFF
TGCAGTGCTAGGGGCCAGAAAGAAGCTTTCTTT
>TRBJ2-3|TRBD2|.|TRBV27
CASSFLAGGPGDTQYF
TGTGCCAGCAGTTTCCTAGCGGGGGGGCCCGGAGATACGCAGTATTTT
>TRBJ2-7|TRBD1|.|TRBV19
CASSSRDRTYEQYF
TGTGCCAGTAGTAGCCGGGACAGGACCTACGAGCAGTACTTC
>TRBJ2-5|TRBD1|.|TRBV19
CASRGTGQETQYF
TGTGCCAGTAGGGGGACAGGTCAAGAGACCCAGTACTTC
>TRBJ1-1|.|.|TRBV6-5
CASSLLLNTEAFF
TGTGCCAGCAGTTTGTTACTGAACACTGAAGCTTTCTTT
>TRBJ1-5|TRBD1|.|TRBV2
CASRRDRGGQQPQHF
TGTGCCAGCAGAAGGGACAGGGGTGGCCAACAGCCCCAGCATTTT
>TRBJ1-4|.|.|TRBV19
CASSIAGVEKLFF
TGTGCCAGTAGTATAGCGGGGGTTGAAAAACTGTTTTTT
>TRBJ2-3|.|.|TRBV3-1/TRBV3-2
CASSHDLRGDTDTQYF
TGTGCCAGCAGCCATGACTTGCGGGGCGACACAGATACGCAGTATTTT
>TRBJ2-5|.|.|TRBV6-5
CASSYRQGTQYF
TGTGCCAGCAGTTATAGGCAGGGGACCCAGTACTTC
>TRBJ1-3|.|.|TRBV7-8
CASSLSRVVISRNTIYF
TGTGCCAGCAGTTTGTCCAGGGTTGTGATATCCAGAAACACCATATATTTT
>TRBJ2-3|.|.|TRBV6-2/TRBV6-3
CASSYLRGDTDTQYF
TGTGCCAGCAGTTACCTGAGGGGGGACACAGATACGCAGTATTTT
>TRBJ1-4|TRBD1|.|TRBV3-1/TRBV3-2
CASSRTGGKANEKLFF
TGTGCCAGCAGTCGAACAGGGGGCAAGGCTAATGAAAAACTGTTTTTT
>TRBJ1-2|.|.|TRBV27
CASSPGTIYGYTF
TGTGCCAGCAGTCCCGGGACCATCTATGGCTACACCTTC
>TRBJ2-3|TRBD2|.|TRBV6-2/TRBV6-3
CASSSGVSTDTQYF
TGTGCCAGCAGCAGCGGGGTTAGCACAGATACGCAGTATTTT
>TRBJ2-7|.|.|TRBV6-6
CASSYSTGADYEQYF
TGTGCCAGCAGTTACTCGACGGGGGCGGACTACGAGCAGTACTTC
>TRBJ2-1|TRBD2|.|TRBV10-1
CASSPQLAGGQEQFF
TGCGCCAGCAGTCCTCAGCTAGCGGGGGGCCAAGAGCAGTTCTTC
>TRBJ1-2|TRBD1|.|TRBV10-2
CASKGDSSYGYTF
TGCGCCAGCAAGGGGGACAGTTCTTATGGCTACACCTTC
>TRBJ1-1|.|.|TRBV29-1
CSVEARGGGDTEAFF
TGCAGCGTTGAAGCGCGGGGAGGGGGGGACACTGAAGCTTTCTTT
>TRBJ2-3|TRBD2|.|TRBV9
CASSPSVGGGTDTQYF
TGTGCCAGCAGCCCCAGCGTGGGGGGGGGTACAGATACGCAGTATTTT
>TRBJ1-3|.|few|TRBV6-6
CASRARVSGNTIYF
TGTGCCAGCAGGGCACGGGTCTCTGGAAACACCATATATTTT
>TRBJ2-2|TRBD1|.|TRBV7-9
CASSNRGTGELFF
TGTGCCAGCAGCAACAGGGGTACCGGGGAGCTGTTTTTT
>TRBJ2-7|.|.|TRBV18
CASSPRGGLYEQYF
TGTGCCAGCTCACCACGCGGCGGCCTCTACGAGCAGTACTTC
>TRBJ2-7|TRBD1|.|TRBV9
CASSVAQGASEQYF
TGTGCCAGCAGCGTAGCCCAGGGGGCGAGTGAGCAGTACTTC
>TRBJ1-1|.|.|TRBV10-3
CAISDFVTNTEAFF
TGTGCCATCAGTGATTTCGTTACGAACACTGAAGCTTTCTTT
>TRBJ2-7|TRBD1|.|TRBV15
CATSRTGAEQYF
TGTGCCACCAGCAGGACAGGGGCCGAGCAGTACTTC
>TRBJ1-5|TRBD1|.|TRBV7-2
CASSLRVGTGNQPQHF
TGTGCCAGCAGCTTAAGAGTTGGGACAGGGAATCAGCCCCAGCATTTT
>TRBJ1-5|.|.|TRBV4-1
CASSQGISNQPQHF
TGCGCCAGCAGCCAGGGAATAAGCAATCAGCCCCAGCATTTT
>TRBJ1-2|TRBD1|.|TRBV7-9
CASSLGDRGGNYGYTF
TGTGCCAGCAGCTTAGGGGACAGGGGAGGTAACTATGGCTACACCTTC